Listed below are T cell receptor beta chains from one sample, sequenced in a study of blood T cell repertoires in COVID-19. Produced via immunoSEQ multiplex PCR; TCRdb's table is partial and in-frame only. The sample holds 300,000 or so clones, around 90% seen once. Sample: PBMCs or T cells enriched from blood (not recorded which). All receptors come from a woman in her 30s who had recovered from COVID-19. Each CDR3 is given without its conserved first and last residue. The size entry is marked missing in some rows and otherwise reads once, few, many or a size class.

ASSTRDSRSYEQY	TRBV21-1	.
SVAGPGYGYT	TRBV29-1	.
ASIPGQAANNEQF	TRBV27	.
ASSPKGAGNNEQF	TRBV28	.
ASSPALPGGLAETQY	TRBV5-5	.
ASSLWREYMYEQY	TRBV5-1	.
AWREVDTEAF	TRBV30	few
ASSEVPNNSGNTIY	TRBV2	.
ASSVGTGSTEAF	TRBV9	.
ASAATNEKLF	TRBV19	.
SVEEPGQGYGYT	TRBV29-1	.
ASSLGEAGHGYT	TRBV7-3	.
ASSQDRRQGLHEQY	TRBV3-1/TRBV3-2	.
ASSSATSVEQY	TRBV11-2	.
ASSPARGARETQY	TRBV7-2	.
ASSAASGDFSYNEQF	TRBV9	.
ASSSAGNYGYT	TRBV5-1	.
ASSVEVAGEDTQY	TRBV9	once
ASSYSRLRSTEAF	TRBV6-5	.
ASSYHRGGSEKLF	TRBV19	.
ATSGDIGGTEAF	TRBV15	.
ASSGQGWYEQY	TRBV6-5	.
ASRARQGVMPEAF	TRBV6-5	.
ASSPDGGNTEAF	TRBV11-3	.
ASSPDWSGNYGYT	TRBV18	.
ASTNGGQGRLRYGYT	TRBV28	.
ASSLGRGAPVSSTDTQY	TRBV11-2	.
ASSVTAGEGTQY	TRBV10-1	.
ASSLEYRGTEAF	TRBV28	.
ASSLLANNQETQY	TRBV5-5	.
ASSVEGVGTGELF	TRBV9	.
ASSLAGQGLDEQY	TRBV28	.
ASSEWGQTDTQY	TRBV2	.
ASSLSIRTGASNYGYT	TRBV5-8	.
ASSYRGPQPQH	TRBV28	once
ASSRQTSDTLGGQF	TRBV6-2/TRBV6-3	.
ASSQQGNTEAF	TRBV14	.
ASSFRTVYNEQF	TRBV5-5	.
ASSLAAASTDTQY	TRBV5-1	.
ASSLGSPSDFPAYEQY	TRBV5-4	.
ASKMDSYNEQF	TRBV5-6	.
ASSPPTSGYYNEQF	TRBV18	.
ASSTGETGGGETQY	TRBV21-1	.
ASSLGDIGNTIY	TRBV9	few
ASSYVGGGRETQY	TRBV6-5	.
ATSAGGGGSSYNEQF	TRBV24-1	once
TSRRGLDEGEQF	TRBV1	.
SVLPGYMGGYTDTQY	TRBV29-1	.
SPNLRGDGANVLT	TRBV29-1	few
ASSRTGEGYT	TRBV5-8	.
ASSSGTASFYGYT	TRBV28	.
ASRGGADQPQH	TRBV12-3/TRBV12-4	.
ASRGTGHQPQH	TRBV25-1	.
ASSPSPGTGYEQY	TRBV7-2	.
ASSLRESYEQY	TRBV6-5	.
ASSFRGLSNQPQH	TRBV28	.
ATLTGALNTEAF	TRBV28	.
SVAGTSGMNEQF	TRBV29-1	.
ASSESAGTNYGYT	TRBV7-9	.
ASSLTSGGTQY	TRBV6-4	.